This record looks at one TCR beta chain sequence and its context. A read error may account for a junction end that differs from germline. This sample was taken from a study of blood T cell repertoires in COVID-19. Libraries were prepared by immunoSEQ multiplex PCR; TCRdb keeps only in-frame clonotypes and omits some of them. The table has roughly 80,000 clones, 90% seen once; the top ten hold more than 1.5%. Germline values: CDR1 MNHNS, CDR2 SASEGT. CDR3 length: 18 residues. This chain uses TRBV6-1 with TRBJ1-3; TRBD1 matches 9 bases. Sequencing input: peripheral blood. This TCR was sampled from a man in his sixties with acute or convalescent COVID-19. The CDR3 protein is CASSEAGTGQNSGNTIYF. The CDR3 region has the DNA TGTGCCAGCAGCGAAGCCGGGACAGGGCAAAACTCTGGAAACACCATATATTTT.